This T cell receptor (beta chain) came from a study of blood T cell repertoires in COVID-19. This clone has just a few counts. Clones were sequenced by immunoSEQ multiplex PCR, and TCRdb holds only the in-frame ones, with some missing. This table holds under 60,000 clones, around 82% found once. V lost 1 base and J 5 bases, leaving 8 bases between the germline ends. The CDR3 length is 14 residues. CDR1 SGHTA and CDR2 FQGNSA come from the germline V gene. The gene calls are TRBV7-2 and TRBJ2-2; D is possibly TRBD1 (5 bases). What was sequenced was peripheral blood. The receptor comes from a human donor in a cohort sampled during active COVID-19. The CDR3, as DNA: TGTGCCAGCAGCTTAGATCAGGGTACCGGGGAGCTGTTTTTT. Encoded protein: CASSLDQGTGELFF.